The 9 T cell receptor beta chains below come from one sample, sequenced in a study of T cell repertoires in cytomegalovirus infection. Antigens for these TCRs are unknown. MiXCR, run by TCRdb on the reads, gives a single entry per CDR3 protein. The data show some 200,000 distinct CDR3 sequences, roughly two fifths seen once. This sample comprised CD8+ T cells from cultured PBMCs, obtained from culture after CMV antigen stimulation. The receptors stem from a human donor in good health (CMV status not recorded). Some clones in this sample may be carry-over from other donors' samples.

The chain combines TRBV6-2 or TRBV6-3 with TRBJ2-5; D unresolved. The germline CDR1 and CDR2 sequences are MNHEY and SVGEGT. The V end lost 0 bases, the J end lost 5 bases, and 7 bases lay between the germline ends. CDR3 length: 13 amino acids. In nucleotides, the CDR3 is TGTGCCAGCAGTTACTCGTCCCGGGAGACCCAGTACTTC. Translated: CASSYSSRETQYF.

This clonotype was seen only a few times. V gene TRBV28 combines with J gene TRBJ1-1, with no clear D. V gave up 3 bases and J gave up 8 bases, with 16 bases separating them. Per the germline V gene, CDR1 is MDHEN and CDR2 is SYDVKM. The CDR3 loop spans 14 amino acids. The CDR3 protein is CASSLWRVESEAFF. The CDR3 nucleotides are TGTGCCAGCAGTTTGTGGAGGGTCGAGTCGGAAGCTTTCTTT.

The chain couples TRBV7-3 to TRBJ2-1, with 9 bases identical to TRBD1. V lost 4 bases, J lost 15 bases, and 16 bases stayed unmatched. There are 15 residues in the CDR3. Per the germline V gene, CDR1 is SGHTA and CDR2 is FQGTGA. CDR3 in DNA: TGTGCCAGCAGCTCGCGACAGGGGGTGTACAATGAGACGTTCTTC. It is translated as CASSSRQGVYNETFF.

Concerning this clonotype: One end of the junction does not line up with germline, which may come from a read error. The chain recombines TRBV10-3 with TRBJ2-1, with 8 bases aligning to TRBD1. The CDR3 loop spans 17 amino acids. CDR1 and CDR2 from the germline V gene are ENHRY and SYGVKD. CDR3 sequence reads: CAIIESSGQAQYNEQFF. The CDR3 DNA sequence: TGTGCCATCATTGAGTCGTCGGGACAGGCGCAATACAATGAGCAGTTCTTC.

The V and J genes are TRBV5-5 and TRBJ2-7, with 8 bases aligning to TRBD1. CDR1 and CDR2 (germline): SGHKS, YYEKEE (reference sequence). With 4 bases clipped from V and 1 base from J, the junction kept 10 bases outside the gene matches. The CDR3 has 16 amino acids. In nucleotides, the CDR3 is TGTGCCAGCAGCCCCGACAGGGGAAGTAAGTCCTACGAGCAGTACTTC. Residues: CASSPDRGSKSYEQYF. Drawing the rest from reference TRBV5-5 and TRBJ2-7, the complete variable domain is DAGVTQSPTHLIKTRGQQVTLRCSPISGHKSVSWYQQVLGQGPQFIFQYYEKEERGRGNFPDRFSARQFPNYSSELNVNALLLGDSALYLCASSPDRGSKSYEQYFGPGTRLTVT.

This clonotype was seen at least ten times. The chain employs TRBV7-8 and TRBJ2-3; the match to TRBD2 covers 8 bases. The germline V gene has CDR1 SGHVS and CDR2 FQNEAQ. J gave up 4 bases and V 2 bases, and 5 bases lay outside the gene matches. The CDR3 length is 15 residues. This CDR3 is CASSLFGLAADTQYF. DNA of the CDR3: TGTGCCAGCAGCTTATTTGGACTAGCAGCAGATACGCAGTATTTT.

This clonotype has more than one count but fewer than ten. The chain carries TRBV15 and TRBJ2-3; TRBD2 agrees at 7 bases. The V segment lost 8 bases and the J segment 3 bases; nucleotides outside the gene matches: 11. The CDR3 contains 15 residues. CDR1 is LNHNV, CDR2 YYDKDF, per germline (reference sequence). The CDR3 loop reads CATGTGGSQTDTQYF. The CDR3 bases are TGTGCCACCGGAACCGGCGGGAGCCAGACAGATACGCAGTATTTT.

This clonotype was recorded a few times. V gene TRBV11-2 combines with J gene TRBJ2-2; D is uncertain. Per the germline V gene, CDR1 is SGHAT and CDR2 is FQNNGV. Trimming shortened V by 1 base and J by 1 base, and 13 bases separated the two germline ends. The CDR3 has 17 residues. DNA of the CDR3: TGTGCCAGCAGCTTAGTTCTTGTGACACGGAACACCGGGGAGCTGTTTTTT. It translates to CASSLVLVTRNTGELFF.

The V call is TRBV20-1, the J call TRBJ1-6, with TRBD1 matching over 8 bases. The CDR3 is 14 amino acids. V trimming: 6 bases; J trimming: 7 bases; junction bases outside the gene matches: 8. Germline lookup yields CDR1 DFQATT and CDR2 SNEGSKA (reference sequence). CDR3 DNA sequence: TGCAGTGCGGCAGGGGGCGTGGGAAATTCACCCCTCCACTTT. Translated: CSAAGGVGNSPLHF.